This T cell receptor beta chain was documented in a study of T cell repertoires in cytomegalovirus infection (dated by TCRdb to the late 2010s). Background for the entire study: Peptide stimulations targeted recently identified HLA-C-restricted CMV epitopes, whose presentation resists viral immunomodulation, together with well-studied HLA-B-restricted epitopes. The HLA type of each donor mattered for the analysis, because public TCR beta signatures pointed to carriage of CMV infection along with the matching HLA type.

The CDR3 runs 15 residues from the cysteine to the phenylalanine. Left in the record is the CDR3 DNA by itself, 45 bases read in frame from the first base. The germline V gene encodes CDR1 SGHTA and CDR2 FQGNSA. The V end loses 5 bases and the J end loses 3 bases, and a stretch of 17 bases separates them. Interpreted using the paper, the treatment or condition label stands for: in vitro stimulation with specific CMV peptide epitopes to enrich CMV-specific T cells. Broad study findings and their caveats: In both this cohort and an independent cohort of 350 to 400 donors, the cumulative frequency of public TCR beta family members distinguished carriers of CMV infection plus the relevant HLA type. The ex vivo response was dominated by HLA-C-restricted CMV-specific TCR beta clonotypes, and the single most frequent clonotype in two of eight donors was supplied by these HLA-C-restricted clonotypes.

The sequencer listed for this sample is Illumina HiSeq 1500. Clones were called with MiXCR by TCRdb after fastp trimmed the public reads at Q25, and only in-frame beta chains were retained. When rows share a CDR3 protein, they turn into one entry using the most common DNA and genes. Across this sample there are 150,000 or so distinct CDR3 sequences, with approximately 30% seen only once. The top ten clonotypes cover roughly 50% of the sample. This clonotype was detected many times. Its antigen specificity is not known. Base qualities were left out, and no much larger clone turns up one base away. Recombination joined TRBV7-2 with TRBJ2-7; the best D guess is TRBD2, with 6 bases matching. This clonotype originated in a human donor in good health (CMV status not recorded). Some clones in this sample may be carry-over from other donors' samples. The sample consisted of CD8+ T cells from cultured PBMCs, taken from culture after CMV antigen stimulation. The sequenced DNA is TGTGCCAGCAGCCTAATTACAGGAGGGGTCTACGAGCAGTACTTC. Its coded protein is CASSLITGGVYEQYF. With the rest looked up from the reference TRBV7-2 and TRBJ2-7 genes rather than sequenced, the full variable domain is GAGVSQSPSNKVTEKGKDVELRCDPISGHTALYWYRQSLGQGLEFLIYFQGNSAPDKSGLPSDRFSAERTGGSVSTLTIQRTQQEDSAVYLCASSLITGGVYEQYFGPGTRLTVT.